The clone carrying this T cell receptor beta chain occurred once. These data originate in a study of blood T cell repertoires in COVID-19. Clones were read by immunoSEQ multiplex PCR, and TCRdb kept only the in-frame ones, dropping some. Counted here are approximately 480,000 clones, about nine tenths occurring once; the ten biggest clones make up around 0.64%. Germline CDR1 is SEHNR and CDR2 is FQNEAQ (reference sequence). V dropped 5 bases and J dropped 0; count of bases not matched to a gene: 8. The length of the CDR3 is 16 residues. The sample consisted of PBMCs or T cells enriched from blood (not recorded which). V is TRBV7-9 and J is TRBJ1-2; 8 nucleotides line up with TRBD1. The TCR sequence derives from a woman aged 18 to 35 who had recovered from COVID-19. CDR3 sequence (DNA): TGTGCCAGCAGCCCCGCCGGGACAGGTACTAACTATGGCTACACCTTC. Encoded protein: CASSPAGTGTNYGYTF.